This is a list of T cell receptor beta chains from one sample in a study of CD4+ T cells in melanoma. Here immunoSEQ multiplex PCR was the method, and the copy in TCRdb shows in-frame clones only, minus some. This table has 110,000 to 150,000 clones, around 90% appearing once. The receptors stem from a human donor with melanoma. The CDR3 runs from the conserved cysteine through the conserved F or W. D genes are given only for firm matches. Clone sizes are given selectively: once, few, many, or a class where the clone is expanded.

d_call j_call clone_size v_call cdr3_aa cdr3_nt
- TRBJ2-1 - TRBV9 CASSVVGERYNEQFF TGTGCCAGCAGCGTAGTGGGGGAACGGTACAATGAGCAGTTCTTC
- TRBJ2-1 - TRBV7-2 CASSAKELLGSNEQFF TGTGCCAGCAGCGCCAAAGAATTGTTAGGCTCCAATGAGCAGTTCTTC
- TRBJ1-2 - TRBV5-1 CASSLSPQGSARGYTF TGCGCCAGCAGCTTATCCCCACAGGGTTCGGCACGAGGCTACACCTTC
- TRBJ1-5 - TRBV10-3 CAISEARAGGRQPQHF TGTGCCATCAGTGAGGCCAGGGCGGGGGGCAGACAGCCCCAGCATTTT
- TRBJ2-7 once TRBV21-1 CASSKRGKGNSYEQYF TGTGCCAGCAGCAAGAGGGGGAAAGGAAACTCCTACGAGCAGTACTTC
- TRBJ1-1 once TRBV28 CASGSGPEAFF TGTGCCTCAGGTTCAGGTCCTGAAGCTTTCTTT
TRBD2 TRBJ2-3 - TRBV6-5 CASSYGTSGTDTQYF TGTGCCAGCAGTTACGGGACTAGCGGCACAGATACGCAGTATTTT
- TRBJ2-7 - TRBV10-3 CAISESQTDSAFF TGTGCCATCAGTGAGTCACAAACCGATTCTGCTTTCTTC
- TRBJ1-3 once TRBV27 CASRGTGNTIYF TGTGCCAGCAGGGGGACTGGAAACACCATATATTTT
- TRBJ1-6 - TRBV15 CATSRDPENSPLHF TGTGCCACCAGCAGAGATCCGGAGAATTCACCCCTCCACTTT
- TRBJ1-6 - TRBV18 CASSPGLANNSPLHF TGTGCCAGCTCACCAGGCCTAGCTAATAATTCACCCCTCCACTTT
- TRBJ1-5 - TRBV29-1 CSVGGGEGNQPQHF TGCAGCGTTGGTGGGGGGGAGGGCAATCAGCCCCAGCATTTT
TRBD2 TRBJ2-7 - TRBV29-1 CSVETTSGGVSYEQYF TGCAGCGTTGAAACCACTAGCGGGGGAGTCTCCTACGAGCAGTACTTC
TRBD1 TRBJ2-7 - TRBV6-5 CASRGTGRYEQYF TGTGCCAGCAGGGGGACAGGGAGATACGAGCAGTACTTC
- TRBJ2-3 - TRBV2 CASTFTSTDTQYF TGTGCCAGCACTTTTACTAGCACAGATACGCAGTATTTT
- TRBJ2-5 - TRBV5-6 CASSFGAGKETQYF TGTGCCAGCAGCTTTGGGGCAGGTAAAGAGACCCAGTACTTC
- TRBJ1-5 - TRBV5-5 CASSLETDRSFQPQHF TGTGCCAGCAGCTTGGAGACGGACAGAAGTTTTCAGCCCCAGCATTTT
- TRBJ1-5 - TRBV6-5 CASSERSHQPQHF TGTGCCAGCAGCGAGAGGTCCCATCAGCCCCAGCATTTT
TRBD1 TRBJ1-2 - TRBV4-2 CASSPDRVYGYTF TGTGCCAGCAGCCCGGACAGGGTCTATGGCTACACCTTC
- TRBJ2-3 - TRBV7-2 CASSLASSGDTQYF TGTGCCAGCAGCTTAGCTTCCTCTGGAGATACGCAGTATTTT
TRBD1 TRBJ1-1 - TRBV11-2 CASSLAAGGTEAFF TGTGCCAGCAGCTTAGCGGCAGGGGGGACTGAAGCTTTCTTT
- TRBJ2-3 - TRBV7-8 CASSLFSLQSTDTQYF TGTGCCAGCAGCTTGTTCTCGCTCCAGTCCACAGATACGCAGTATTTT
- TRBJ2-7 - TRBV5-1 CASSLPSDYEQYF TGCGCCAGCAGCTTGCCCTCGGACTACGAGCAGTACTTC
- TRBJ1-1 - TRBV19 CASMVQALGTEAFF TGTGCCAGTATGGTACAGGCCTTGGGCACTGAAGCTTTCTTT
- TRBJ2-7 once TRBV7-6 CASSLESGTYEQYF TGTGCCAGCAGCTTAGAGTCTGGGACCTACGAGCAGTACTTC
- TRBJ2-1 - TRBV4-1 CASSRWGMVSSYNEQFF TGCGCCAGCAGCCGATGGGGTATGGTGAGCTCCTACAATGAGCAGTTCTTC
- TRBJ1-4 few TRBV25-1 CASSESVFNEKLFF TGTGCCAGCAGTGAATCCGTGTTTAATGAAAAACTGTTTTTT
TRBD1 TRBJ2-1 - TRBV30 CAWNLDRVNEQFF TGTGCCTGGAATCTGGACAGGGTCAATGAGCAGTTCTTC
- TRBJ1-1 - TRBV11-2 CASSRGNTEAFF TGTGCCAGCAGTAGGGGGAACACTGAAGCTTTCTTT
- TRBJ2-7 - TRBV7-6 CASSLGPGNGYEQYF TGTGCCAGCAGCTTAGGTCCGGGGAACGGCTACGAGCAGTACTTC
TRBD2 TRBJ2-3 - TRBV6-1 CASSERPRGDTDTQYF TGTGCCAGCAGTGAAAGACCCCGGGGGGACACAGATACGCAGTATTTT
- TRBJ1-6 - TRBV5-1 CASSLSVPGQSPLHF TGCGCCAGCAGCTTGAGTGTGCCAGGCCAATCACCCCTCCACTTT
- TRBJ2-5 - TRBV18 CASSPGLGETQYF TGTGCCAGCTCACCGGGACTGGGGGAGACCCAGTACTTC
TRBD1 TRBJ1-1 - TRBV5-1 CASSFGDSVTVMNTEAFF TGCGCCAGCAGCTTTGGGGACAGCGTAACCGTCATGAACACTGAAGCTTTCTTT
- TRBJ2-5 - TRBV9 CASSGRGTQYF TGTGCCAGCAGCGGGAGGGGGACCCAGTACTTC
- TRBJ2-7 - TRBV20-1 CSALRVEEQYF TGCAGTGCCCTAAGGGTGGAGGAGCAGTACTTC
- TRBJ2-7 - TRBV7-2 CASSSQGRDYEQYF TGTGCCAGCAGCTCCCAGGGGAGGGATTACGAGCAGTACTTC
TRBD1 TRBJ1-1 once TRBV5-4 CASSLGPGQGHGEAFF TGTGCCAGCAGCTTGGGACCGGGACAGGGGCATGGTGAAGCTTTCTTT
- TRBJ2-7 - TRBV5-1 CASSLVVSSYEQYF TGCGCCAGCAGCTTGGTAGTTAGCTCCTACGAGCAGTACTTC
TRBD1 TRBJ1-1 - TRBV6-5 CASSRDRNFEAFF TGTGCCAGCAGCCGGGACAGAAACTTCGAAGCTTTCTTT
- TRBJ2-7 once TRBV7-9 CASSSPPGYEQYF TGTGCCAGCAGCTCCCCTCCCGGATACGAGCAGTACTTC
- TRBJ2-1 - TRBV11-1 CASSLMAGTYNEQFF TGTGCCAGCAGCTTAATGGCCGGGACCTACAATGAGCAGTTCTTC
TRBD2 TRBJ2-5 - TRBV19 CASSIPSGGKETQYF TGTGCCAGTAGTATTCCTAGCGGGGGAAAAGAGACCCAGTACTTC
TRBD1 TRBJ1-2 - TRBV13 CASSSRGGGALKYGYTF TGTGCCAGCAGCTCCCGGGGAGGGGGCGCGTTAAAATATGGCTACACCTTC
- TRBJ1-4 - TRBV11-2 CASTRNTNEKLFF TGTGCCAGCACCCGAAACACTAATGAAAAACTGTTTTTT
- TRBJ1-1 - TRBV20-1 CSVWENTEAFF TGCAGTGTGTGGGAAAACACTGAAGCTTTCTTT
- TRBJ2-3 - TRBV6-6 CASSSRGGTDTQYF TGTGCCAGCAGTTCGAGGGGAGGCACAGATACGCAGTATTTT
- TRBJ2-2 - TRBV7-9 CASSLGNTGELFF TGTGCCAGCAGCTTGGGGAACACCGGGGAGCTGTTTTTT
TRBD1 TRBJ2-3 - TRBV25-1 CASTTGGSTDTQYF TGTGCCAGCACTACAGGGGGGAGCACAGATACGCAGTATTTT
- TRBJ2-3 - TRBV6-1 CASSMTYLSQDTQYF TGTGCCAGCAGTATGACCTACCTCTCCCAAGATACGCAGTATTTT
- TRBJ1-1 - TRBV7-8 CASSLAWTSNTEAFF TGTGCCAGCAGCCTAGCCTGGACATCGAACACTGAAGCTTTCTTT
- TRBJ1-1 - TRBV5-1 CASSGQTNTEAFF TGCGCCAGCAGTGGACAGACTAACACTGAAGCTTTCTTT
- TRBJ2-1 - TRBV12-5 CASGFYNEQFF TGTGCTAGTGGATTCTACAATGAGCAGTTCTTC
- TRBJ2-1 - TRBV2 CASSDRVYNEQFF TGTGCCAGCAGTGATCGTGTATACAATGAGCAGTTCTTC
- TRBJ1-2 - TRBV27 CASSLRTGTKTDYGYTF TGTGCCAGCAGTTTAAGAACCGGGACAAAAACCGACTATGGCTACACCTTC
TRBD2 TRBJ2-5 - TRBV5-4 CASSPSTSEETQYF TGTGCCAGCAGCCCCTCGACTAGCGAGGAGACCCAGTACTTC
TRBD2 TRBJ2-2 - TRBV5-1 CASSMPGLAGTGELFF TGCGCCAGCAGCATGCCAGGACTAGCGGGAACCGGGGAGCTGTTTTTT
- TRBJ1-1 - TRBV13 CASSSNALQGNTEAFF TGTGCCAGCAGCTCTAACGCGCTCCAAGGGAACACTGAAGCTTTCTTT